The clone carrying this TCR beta chain was observed at least ten times. What it binds is unknown. This sample is part of a study of blood T cells in healthy people across ages. Study-level findings and limits: Per million T cells, the diversity of TCR beta decreased roughly linearly as age advanced. With naive T cell percentage, TCR beta diversity showed a strong correlation.

CDR1 is MNHEY and CDR2 is SMNVEV in the germline V gene (reference sequence). This CDR3 has 17 residues. V was pared by 1 base and J by 8 bases, with 15 bases of the junction left unmatched. A second PCR of roughly 7 to 11 cycles used a sample-barcoded 5' primer and a J-beta primer mix. TCRdb itself ran the 5' RACE reads through MiXCR, one entry per CDR3 protein. The data contain hundreds of thousands of distinct CDR3 sequences, around 31% of them seen just once; the ten biggest clones take up approximately 14%. The chain has TRBV27 and TRBJ1-2, with 8 nucleotides matching TRBD1. This TCR was recovered from a woman older than 75 in good health. Material for sequencing was blood. Written as DNA, the CDR3 is TGTGCCAGCAGTTTATTTGGACAGGGAGGATTGGGAGGCGGCTACACCTTC. Amino acid sequence: CASSLFGQGGLGGGYTF.